A selection of T cell receptor beta chains follows, all from one sample in a study of shared clonotypes between healthy human individuals. The protocol was immunoSEQ multiplex PCR, while the TCRdb copy is restricted to in-frame clones and leaves out a portion. The sample has some 1 million clones; around 76% are singletons. The specimen was memory CD4+ T cells sorted from blood. Receptors originate from a man aged 18 to 35 in good health. The CDR3 runs from the conserved cysteine through the conserved F or W. A D gene is named only where the DNA matches it firmly. Clone sizes are given selectively: once, few, many, or a class where the clone is expanded.

abundance	v_gene	j_gene	d_gene	CDR3nt	CDR3aa
-	TRBV6-6	TRBJ1-2	-	TGTGCCAGCACCCCTGGGACCACTACTAACTATGGCTACACCTTC	CASTPGTTTNYGYTF
-	TRBV5-1	TRBJ2-5	-	TGCGCCAGCAGCTTGGCCGGTAGCCAAGAGACCCAGTACTTC	CASSLAGSQETQYF
-	TRBV5-6	TRBJ1-6	-	TGTGCCAGCAGCTTGGGGCAGACTTATAATTCACCCCTCCACTTT	CASSLGQTYNSPLHF
-	TRBV7-2	TRBJ2-3	-	TGTGCCAGCAGCTTTTATTCCCCGGGAGATACGCAGTATTTT	CASSFYSPGDTQYF
once	TRBV10-3	TRBJ2-5	TRBD1	TGTGCCATCAGTGAGTGGAAGGGGACAGGGGAAAAAGAGACCCAGTACTTC	CAISEWKGTGEKETQYF
-	TRBV30	TRBJ1-1	-	TGTGCCTGGGGGTTTGGGACGAACACTGAAGCTTTCTTT	CAWGFGTNTEAFF
-	TRBV9	TRBJ2-2	-	TGTGCCAGCAGCTTAGATGGCTCCTCGAACACCGGGGAGCTGTTTTTT	CASSLDGSSNTGELFF
-	TRBV7-2	TRBJ1-2	TRBD1	TGTGCCAGCAGCCTGTATGTGACAGGGAGGAACTATGGCTACACCTTC	CASSLYVTGRNYGYTF
-	TRBV30	TRBJ1-5	-	TGTGCCCTAGCGATAGGGAGTTTGAGCAATAGCAATCAGCCCCAGCATTTT	CALAIGSLSNSNQPQHF
-	TRBV6-5	TRBJ1-1	-	TGTGCCAGCAGGACGGGGGCGAACACTGAAGCTTTCTTT	CASRTGANTEAFF
-	TRBV10-3	TRBJ2-7	-	TGTGCCATCAGTGAAGGAGGGCTACGAGAGCAGTACTTC	CAISEGGLREQYF
-	TRBV5-1	TRBJ2-5	-	TGCGCCAGCAGCCGAGGGGGGCCCCAAGAGACCCAGTACTTC	CASSRGGPQETQYF
few	TRBV6-5	TRBJ1-1	-	TGTGCCAGCAGTCTCCTGGGCCTTGAAGCTTTCTTT	CASSLLGLEAFF
-	TRBV7-2	TRBJ2-3	-	TGTGCCAGCAGCTTAGGTATGGGAGTGGCAGATACGCAGTATTTT	CASSLGMGVADTQYF
-	TRBV11-3	TRBJ2-1	-	TGTGCCAGCAGCTTTGGGGGGGGCCACAATGAGCAGTTCTTC	CASSFGGGHNEQFF
-	TRBV12-5	TRBJ2-7	-	TGTGCTAGTGGCACCCCCCCCCGACATTGCGGAGGTAGCTCCTACGAGCAGTACTTC	CASGTPPRHCGGSSYEQYF
-	TRBV9	TRBJ1-4	-	TGTGCCAGCAGCGTAGAAAACCCCCCTAATGAAAAACTGTTTTTT	CASSVENPPNEKLFF
-	TRBV30	TRBJ2-3	-	TGTGCCTGGAGTGCGGGGGTGGGGGATACGCAGTATTTT	CAWSAGVGDTQYF
-	TRBV19	TRBJ1-2	TRBD1	TGTGCCAGTAGTATAGGTCGAGGGGGCAACTGGTGGTACTATGGCTACACCTTC	CASSIGRGGNWWYYGYTF
-	TRBV4-3	TRBJ1-2	-	TGCGCCAGCAGCCAAGATGGGGACGGATACTATGGCTACACCTTC	CASSQDGDGYYGYTF
-	TRBV23-1	TRBJ2-5	-	TGCGCCAGCAGTCAAAAGACAGGTCAAGAGACCCAGTACTTC	CASSQKTGQETQYF
-	TRBV13	TRBJ2-2	-	TGTGCCAGCAACCGAGGGGGACTGACGAACACCGGGGAGCTGTTTTTT	CASNRGGLTNTGELFF
-	TRBV14	TRBJ2-1	TRBD1	TGTGCCAGCAGCCTCCCCGGGACAGGTTACAATGAGCAGTTCTTC	CASSLPGTGYNEQFF
-	TRBV19	TRBJ1-1	-	TGTGCCAGTAGTATCAGGAACACTGAAGCTTTCTTT	CASSIRNTEAFF
-	TRBV30	TRBJ2-7	-	TGTGCCTGGACCCCCCTAGACTCCAATACCTACGAGCAGTACTTC	CAWTPLDSNTYEQYF
few	TRBV4-1	TRBJ1-6	-	TGCGCCAGCAGCCAAGAAAGAGATTCACCCCTCCACTTT	CASSQERDSPLHF
-	TRBV2	TRBJ2-2	TRBD1	TGTGCCAGCAGACCACCTGGGACAGGGGGTTTGTATGGGGAGCTGTTTTTT	CASRPPGTGGLYGELFF
-	TRBV18	TRBJ1-3	-	TGTGCCAGCTCACCCGTAGGCGACTCTGGAAACACCATATATTTT	CASSPVGDSGNTIYF
-	TRBV7-2	TRBJ2-1	TRBD2	TGTGCCAGCAGCTTAGCCCCTAGCGGGAGCTCCTACAATGAGCAGTTCTTC	CASSLAPSGSSYNEQFF
-	TRBV6-1	TRBJ1-1	TRBD1	TGTGCCAGCAGTGAAAGCAGGGGGACTGAAGCTTTCTTT	CASSESRGTEAFF
-	TRBV7-2	TRBJ2-1	TRBD2	TGTGCCAGCAGCTTAAATTTTGCTAGCGGAAACAATGAGCAGTTCTTC	CASSLNFASGNNEQFF
-	TRBV6-6	TRBJ1-4	-	TGTGCCAGCAGTTACGCCCCCGGCACGAGGGAAAAACTGTTTTTT	CASSYAPGTREKLFF
-	TRBV6-1	TRBJ2-1	-	TGTGCCAGCAGTGTAATACAGGGAGCCGGCGATGAGCAGTTCTTC	CASSVIQGAGDEQFF
-	TRBV7-9	TRBJ2-3	-	TGTGCCAGCAGCTTAGGGACAAGCACAGATACGCAGTATTTT	CASSLGTSTDTQYF
-	TRBV4-3	TRBJ1-1	-	TGCGCCAGCAGCCAAGATCGCAGGGATCAAGCTTTCTTT	CASSQDRRDQAFF
-	TRBV2	TRBJ2-5	TRBD2	TGTGCCAGCAGCTCGGGACTAGCGGGGGAAGAGACCCAGTACTTC	CASSSGLAGEETQYF
-	TRBV2	TRBJ1-2	-	TGTGCCAGCACTTCGGCAGGGCTGGAAACCTTC	CASTSAGLETF
-	TRBV19	TRBJ1-5	-	TGTGCCAGTAGTATAAGACAGGTTAATCAGCCCCAGCATTTT	CASSIRQVNQPQHF
once	TRBV6-6	TRBJ2-4	-	TGTGCCAGCAGTCGCGGGGACAGCAAAAACATTCAGTACTTC	CASSRGDSKNIQYF
-	TRBV7-9	TRBJ1-5	-	TGTGCCAGCAGCCCGCAGGGTGATCAGCCCCAGCATTTT	CASSPQGDQPQHF
once	TRBV19	TRBJ2-7	TRBD2	TGTGCCAGTAGTACCGGACTAGCGGGGGACGAGCAGTACTTC	CASSTGLAGDEQYF
-	TRBV30	TRBJ1-2	-	TGTGCCTGGAGGTCCTCCTCCGACTATGGCTACACCTTC	CAWRSSSDYGYTF
-	TRBV7-9	TRBJ1-2	-	TGTGCCAGCAGCTCCCCCCCCAAATGGGCTAACTATGGCTACACCTTC	CASSSPPKWANYGYTF
-	TRBV5-4	TRBJ1-4	-	TGTGCCAGCAGCTTGGTTGGGAGTGGGGGTAATGAAAAACTGTTTTTT	CASSLVGSGGNEKLFF
-	TRBV6-1	TRBJ1-2	TRBD1	TGTGCCAGCAGTGAAGACAGGGGAAACTATGGCTACACCTTC	CASSEDRGNYGYTF
-	TRBV5-1	TRBJ2-2	TRBD1	TGCGCCAGCAGCCGATTGGACAGGCCTTTTGCCGGGGAGCTGTTTTTT	CASSRLDRPFAGELFF
few	TRBV30	TRBJ1-2	-	TGTGCCTGGAGTGTAACAGGCCCCCTCGGTGGCTACACCTTC	CAWSVTGPLGGYTF
once	TRBV30	TRBJ1-3	-	TGTGCCTGGAGTGATCTTGTACGAACTGGAAACACCATATATTTT	CAWSDLVRTGNTIYF
-	TRBV7-9	TRBJ2-2	TRBD1	TGTGCCAGCAGCTTAGCCGGAAGGGCGACAGGGGCGGTCACCGGGGAGCTGTTTTTT	CASSLAGRATGAVTGELFF
-	TRBV2	TRBJ2-7	-	TGTGCCAGCAGCGCCAGGAGAGCGGTGGGCGAGCAGTACTTC	CASSARRAVGEQYF
-	TRBV7-2	TRBJ1-2	-	TGTGCCAGCAGCGATGGGCTCTACTATGGCTACACCTTC	CASSDGLYYGYTF
-	TRBV2	TRBJ2-2	-	TGTGCCAGCAGTTACGGGACCCCCGGGGAGCTGTTTTTT	CASSYGTPGELFF
few	TRBV7-9	TRBJ1-1	-	TGTGCCAGCAGGTTACGGACGGCTGAAGCTTTCTTT	CASRLRTAEAFF
once	TRBV6-5	TRBJ1-2	-	TGTGCCAGCAGCCGTTCAGGGTATGGCTACACCTTC	CASSRSGYGYTF
few	TRBV7-2	TRBJ1-5	-	TGTGCCAGCAGCTTAGAGGGTCAGCCCCAGCATTTT	CASSLEGQPQHF